This T cell receptor beta chain derives from a study of blood T cell repertoires in COVID-19. Method: immunoSEQ multiplex PCR; TCRdb's copy keeps in-frame clones and lacks some. This table has about 19,000 clones, 80% to 90% appearing once. Trimming cost V 2 bases and J 1 base, with 13 bases left between them. There are 15 residues in the CDR3. The V gene's germline CDR1 is SGHRS and CDR2 YFSETQ. V is TRBV5-1 and J is TRBJ2-7; D perhaps matches TRBD1 (5 bases). This TCR derives from a human donor in a cohort sampled during active COVID-19. Sequencing input: peripheral blood. The DNA of the CDR3 is TGCGCCAGCAGCTTAGGGGCAGCAGGGTCCTACGAGCAGTACTTC. The encoded protein is CASSLGAAGSYEQYF.